In this sample, the clone carrying this T cell receptor beta chain turned up many times. Its antigen is undetermined. Germline CDR1 MNHNS, CDR2 SASEGT. V dropped 4 bases and J dropped 7 bases, with 20 bases sitting between them. The CDR3 sequence is 16 residues long. It was RNA transcripts that yielded the amplified TCR beta CDR3 regions. When the TCR CDR3 underwent first-round RT-PCR, the HTBI primer set was used. TCRdb reanalysed the multiplex PCR reads using MiXCR and keeps one entry per CDR3 protein. The sample contains hundreds of thousands of distinct CDR3 sequences, about 17% of which appear only once. This sample was included in a study of T cells in Graves' hyperthyroidism and ophthalmopathy. Whole-study results and caveats: Most clonotypes expanded in thyroid above 0.001 were likewise present in blood.

Those with hyperthyroidism were 18 to 65 years old, newly diagnosed, and ill for under 2 months. The material sequenced was blood. This chain links TRBV6-1 with TRBJ2-1; D possibly corresponds to TRBD2 (6 bases). This clonotype was obtained from a woman between 25 and 40 years old with Graves' hyperthyroidism. The DNA of the CDR3 is TGTGCCAGCAGTGGGGGAGCGGGTCTCCTTGGGAATGAGCAGTTCTTC. Translating gives CASSGGAGLLGNEQFF.